These 9 T cell receptor beta chains were all obtained from the same sample, sequenced in a study of T cell changes during pregnancy in multiple sclerosis. Sequenced by immunoSEQ multiplex PCR; TCRdb stores in-frame clones only, minus some. The data hold fewer than 55,000 clones, with about 92% observed a single time. The specimen was peripheral blood. The source is a female donor with multiple sclerosis, enrolled in a pregnancy study.

This chain connects TRBV5-1 to TRBJ2-3, with D perhaps matching TRBD2 (6 bases). This CDR3 contains 15 residues. Trimming pared 4 bases from V and 2 bases from J, leaving 14 bases between. The germline V gene encodes CDR1 SGHRS and CDR2 YFSETQ. The CDR3 DNA follows: TGCGCCAGCAGCCCCCACCGGGACTCCACAGATACGCAGTATTTT. It translates to CASSPHRDSTDTQYF. Looking up the rest from reference TRBV5-1 and TRBJ2-3 gives the full variable domain: KAGVTQTPRYLIKTRGQQVTLSCSPISGHRSVSWYQQTPGQGLQFLFEYFSETQRNKGNFPGRFSGRQFSNSRSEMNVSTLELGDSALYLCASSPHRDSTDTQYFGPGTRLTVL.

V usage is TRBV18 and J usage is TRBJ2-2, with no clear D. The germline CDR1 and CDR2 sequences are KGHSH and LQKENI. The CDR3 extends over 14 amino acids. Trimming cost V 6 bases and J 3 bases, with 11 bases left between them. CDR3 sequence: CASSPLKDTGELFF. CDR3 coding DNA: TGTGCCAGCTCCCCGTTAAAGGACACCGGGGAGCTGTTTTTT.

This clone appeared a single time. This chain joins TRBV6-1 and TRBJ2-1; a possible D gene is TRBD2 (5 bases). V dropped 3 bases and J dropped 9 bases, with 12 bases sitting between them. CDR1 is MNHNS, CDR2 SASEGT, per germline. The CDR3 is 13 residues long. The DNA for the CDR3 is TGTGCCAGCAGTGAGGGTCGGGATAGTGAGCAGTTCTTC. Its translation is CASSEGRDSEQFF.

This clone has a single count. The chain's CDR3 is CAISESLLGTDYGYTF. The DNA for the CDR3 is TGTGCCATCAGTGAGTCCCTTCTCGGCACAGACTATGGCTACACCTTC. V usage is TRBV10-3 and J usage is TRBJ1-2; no reliable D call. CDR3 length: 16 amino acids. Trimming stripped 0 bases from V and 3 bases from J, with 14 bases between. Germline V gene data show CDR1 as ENHRY and CDR2 as SYGVKD.

The chain employs TRBV7-6 and TRBJ2-1; D is possibly TRBD1 (5 bases). The germline V and J ends were trimmed by 2 bases and 8 bases, with 7 bases remaining between them. The CDR3 sequence is 12 residues long. CDR1 SGHVS and CDR2 FNYEAQ come from the germline V gene. The DNA for the CDR3 is TGTGCCAGCAGCTTAAGGGGTTATGAGCAGTTCTTC. Translated, it gives CASSLRGYEQFF.

V and J are TRBV5-1 and TRBJ2-7; 7 bases map to TRBD1. Trimming removed 3 bases from V and 2 bases from J; junction bases left unmatched: 5. The CDR3 consists of 14 residues. Germline assignment: CDR1 SGHRS and CDR2 YFSETQ. The CDR3 here is CASSWSGQTYEQYF. CDR3 nucleotide sequence: TGCGCCAGCAGCTGGTCGGGACAGACCTACGAGCAGTACTTC. Looking up the rest from reference TRBV5-1 and TRBJ2-7 gives the full variable domain: KAGVTQTPRYLIKTRGQQVTLSCSPISGHRSVSWYQQTPGQGLQFLFEYFSETQRNKGNFPGRFSGRQFSNSRSEMNVSTLELGDSALYLCASSWSGQTYEQYFGPGTRLTVT.

The chain has TRBV4-2 and TRBJ1-1; 7 bases are shared with TRBD1. The CDR3 runs 14 residues. Germline trimming cut 0 bases from V and 10 bases from J; bases unmatched to any gene: 8. Germline V gives CDR1 LGHNA, CDR2 YNFKEQ. The CDR3 protein is CASSQESGGGLAFF. The CDR3 nucleotides are TGTGCCAGCAGCCAAGAATCAGGAGGGGGCTTAGCTTTCTTT.

The rearrangement uses TRBV28 and TRBJ2-7; 7 positions agree with TRBD1. This CDR3 contains 13 residues. Looked up from germline, CDR1 is MDHEN and CDR2 is SYDVKM. V trimming: 5 bases; J trimming: 2 bases; junction bases outside the gene matches: 3. The CDR3, as DNA: TGTGCCAGCAGTCCAGGGGGACCCTACGAGCAGTACTTC. It codes for CASSPGGPYEQYF.

The CDR3 sequence is CASRPTGGPGSRSYEQYF. CDR3 nucleotides: TGTGCCAGCAGGCCTACAGGGGGCCCGGGATCGCGCTCCTACGAGCAGTACTTC. This sequence joins TRBV28 and TRBJ2-7, with 9 bases identical to TRBD1. Germline trimming cut 6 bases from V and 0 bases from J; bases unmatched to any gene: 15. Per the germline V gene, CDR1 is MDHEN and CDR2 is SYDVKM. The CDR3 covers 18 residues.